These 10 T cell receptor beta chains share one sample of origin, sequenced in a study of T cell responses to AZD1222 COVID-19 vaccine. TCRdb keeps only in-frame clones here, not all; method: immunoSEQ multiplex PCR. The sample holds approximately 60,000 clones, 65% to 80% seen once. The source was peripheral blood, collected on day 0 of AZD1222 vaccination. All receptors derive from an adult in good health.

CDR3 residues: CASRPTGGNQPQHF. The CDR3 nucleotides are TGTGCCAGCAGACCGACAGGGGGCAATCAGCCCCAGCATTTT. The chain links TRBV4-2 to TRBJ1-5, with 8 nucleotides matching TRBD1. V was pared by 6 bases and J by 2 bases, with 3 bases of the junction left unmatched. The germline CDR1 and CDR2 sequences are LGHNA and YNFKEQ. The CDR3 has 14 residues.

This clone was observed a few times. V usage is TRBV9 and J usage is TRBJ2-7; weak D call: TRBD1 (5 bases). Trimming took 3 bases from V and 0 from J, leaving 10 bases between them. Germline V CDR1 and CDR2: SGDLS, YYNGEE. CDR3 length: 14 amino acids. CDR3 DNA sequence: TGTGCCAGCAGCGAAGGGGCCTCCTCCTACGAGCAGTACTTC. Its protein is CASSEGASSYEQYF.

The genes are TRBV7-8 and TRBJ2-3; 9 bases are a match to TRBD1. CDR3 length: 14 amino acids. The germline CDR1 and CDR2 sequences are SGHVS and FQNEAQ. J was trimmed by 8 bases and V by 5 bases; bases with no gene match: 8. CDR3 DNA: TGTGCCAGCAGCCCGGGACAGGGTTCCGGTACGCAGTATTTT. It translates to CASSPGQGSGTQYF.

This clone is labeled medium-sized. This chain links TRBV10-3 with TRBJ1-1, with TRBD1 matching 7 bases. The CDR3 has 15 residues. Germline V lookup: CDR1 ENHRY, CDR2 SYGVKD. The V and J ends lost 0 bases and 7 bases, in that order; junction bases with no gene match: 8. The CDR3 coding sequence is TGTGCCATCAGTGAGTCGAGGGACAGCCCCATTGAAGCTTTCTTT. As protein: CAISESRDSPIEAFF.

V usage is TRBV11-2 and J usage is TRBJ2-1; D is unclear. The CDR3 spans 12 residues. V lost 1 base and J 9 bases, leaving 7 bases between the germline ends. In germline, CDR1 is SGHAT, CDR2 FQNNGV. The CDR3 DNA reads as TGTGCCAGCAGCTTAGCACTGGGTGAGCAGTTCTTC. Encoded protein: CASSLALGEQFF.

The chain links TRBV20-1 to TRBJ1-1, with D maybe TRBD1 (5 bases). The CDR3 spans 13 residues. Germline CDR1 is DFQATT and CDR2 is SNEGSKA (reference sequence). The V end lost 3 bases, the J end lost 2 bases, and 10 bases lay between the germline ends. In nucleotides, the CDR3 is TGCAGTGCTAGTAAAAGGGGCAACACTGAAGCTTTCTTT. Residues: CSASKRGNTEAFF.

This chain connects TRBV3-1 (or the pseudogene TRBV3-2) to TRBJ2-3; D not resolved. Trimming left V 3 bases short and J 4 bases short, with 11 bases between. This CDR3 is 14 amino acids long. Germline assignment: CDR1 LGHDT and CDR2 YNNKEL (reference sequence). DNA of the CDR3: TGTGCCAGCAGCCAGACCCGTATTTCAGATACGCAGTATTTT. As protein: CASSQTRISDTQYF.

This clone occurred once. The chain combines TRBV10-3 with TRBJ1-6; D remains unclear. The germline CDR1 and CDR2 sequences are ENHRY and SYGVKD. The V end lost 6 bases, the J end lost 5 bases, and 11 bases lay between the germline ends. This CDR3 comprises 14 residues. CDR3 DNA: TGTGCCATCAGGGCGGACGCCGATAATTCACCCCTCCACTTT. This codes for CAIRADADNSPLHF.

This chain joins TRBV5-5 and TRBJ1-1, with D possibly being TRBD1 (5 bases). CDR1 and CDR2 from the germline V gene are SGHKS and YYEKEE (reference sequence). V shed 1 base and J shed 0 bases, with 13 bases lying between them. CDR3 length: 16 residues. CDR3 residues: CASSLNPTGVNTEAFF. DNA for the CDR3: TGTGCCAGCAGCTTGAACCCCACAGGAGTGAACACTGAAGCTTTCTTT.

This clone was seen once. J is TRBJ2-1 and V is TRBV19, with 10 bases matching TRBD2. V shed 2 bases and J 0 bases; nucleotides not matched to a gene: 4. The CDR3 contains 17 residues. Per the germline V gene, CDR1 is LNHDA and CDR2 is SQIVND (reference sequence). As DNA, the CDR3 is TGTGCCAGTAGTATATATAGCGGGGGGAGCTCCTACAATGAGCAGTTCTTC. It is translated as CASSIYSGGSSYNEQFF.